This T cell receptor beta chain was obtained from a study of blood T cell repertoires in COVID-19. Looking at the study overall: The samples span acute and convalescent COVID-19 from the United States, Italy and Spain. T cells, B-cell-depleted T cells, or PBMCs provided the cDNA or gDNA that served as material.

As processed by the authors: Amplification from reference gene primers served as the basis for estimated nucleated cell counts. TCRdb keeps only in-frame clones here, not all; method: immunoSEQ multiplex PCR. For V, J and clone size, that table is used; D and trimming come from the DNA. This table has approximately 300,000 clones, 85% appearing once. The CDR3 covers 16 residues. Germline CDR1 reads MNHEY; CDR2 reads SMNVEV (reference sequence). Trimming at V came to 5 bases and at J to 5 bases, leaving 8 bases not matched to a gene. This TCR came from a woman between 50 and 59 years old with active or convalescent COVID-19. Sequencing was carried out using peripheral blood. The chain combines TRBV27 with TRBJ1-6; 8 positions agree with TRBD1. The CDR3: CASSNGQGEHNSPLHF. The DNA of the CDR3 is TGTGCCAGCAGTAACGGACAGGGTGAGCATAATTCACCCCTCCACTTT.